These 19 T cell receptor beta chains were sequenced from one sample in a study of siplizumab effects on memory and regulatory T cells. Clones were sequenced by immunoSEQ multiplex PCR, and TCRdb holds only the in-frame ones, with some missing. The sample shows 100,000 to 120,000 clones, more than 90% of them seen only once. Sequenced sample: CD4+ T cells sorted from blood. The origin of the receptors is a human donor in good health.

V and J are TRBV6-1 and TRBJ2-5; 7 bases agree with TRBD2. The CDR3 spans 14 residues. V trimming: 4 bases; J trimming: 6 bases; junction bases outside the gene matches: 8. Per germline, CDR1 MNHNS and CDR2 SASEGT. This chain's CDR3 is CASSGGGPWQTQYF. For the CDR3, the DNA is TGTGCCAGCAGTGGGGGAGGGCCGTGGCAGACCCAGTACTTC.

The chain uses TRBV30 and TRBJ1-2; tentative D call: TRBD1 (5 bases). Germline CDR1 is GTSNPN and CDR2 is SVGIG (reference sequence). V lost 7 bases, J lost 3 bases, and 12 bases lay in between. There are 12 residues in the CDR3. DNA of the CDR3: TGTGCCTCCAACAGGTACTACTATGGCTACACCTTC. Translated: CASNRYYYGYTF. Filled out from reference TRBV30 and TRBJ1-2, the complete variable domain reads SQTIHQWPATLVQPVGSPLSLECTVEGTSNPNLYWYRQAAGRGLQLLFYSVGIGQISSEVPQNLSASRPQDRQFILSSKKLLLSDSGFYLCASNRYYYGYTFGSGTRLTVV.

This clone was observed once. The V call is TRBV5-6, the J call TRBJ1-2, with a possible D match to TRBD1 (6 bases). The V gene's germline CDR1 is SGHDT and CDR2 YYEEEE. The V and J ends lost 4 bases and 0 bases respectively, with 16 bases between them. CDR3 size: 16 residues. The CDR3, as DNA: TGTGCCAGCAGCCCGGACCTGACAGGAGCTAACTATGGCTACACCTTC. The encoded protein is CASSPDLTGANYGYTF. Supplemented by reference TRBV5-6 and TRBJ1-2, the full variable domain reads DAGVTQSPTHLIKTRGQQVTLRCSPKSGHDTVSWYQQALGQGPQFIFQYYEEEERQRGNFPDRFSGHQFPNYSSELNVNALLLGDSALYLCASSPDLTGANYGYTFGSGTRLTVV.

The rearrangement uses TRBV18 and TRBJ1-5; D remains ambiguous. Trimming pared 0 bases from V and 2 bases from J, leaving 8 bases between. This CDR3 has 15 residues. Germline V gives CDR1 KGHSH, CDR2 LQKENI. CDR3 loop: CASSPPPGGNQPQHF. For the CDR3, the DNA is TGTGCCAGCTCACCACCTCCAGGCGGCAATCAGCCCCAGCATTTT. The whole variable domain, remainder taken from reference TRBV18 and TRBJ1-5, is NAGVMQNPRHLVRRRGQEARLRCSPMKGHSHVYWYRQLPEEGLKFMVYLQKENIIDESGMPKERFSAEFPKEGPSILRIQQVVRGDSAAYFCASSPPPGGNQPQHFGDGTRLSIL.

The chain couples TRBV5-1 to TRBJ2-7; TRBD2 might be the D (6 bases). This CDR3 region has 14 residues. CDR1 is SGHRS and CDR2 is YFSETQ in the germline V gene. The V end lost 0 bases, the J end lost 6 bases, and 13 bases lay between the germline ends. In DNA form, the CDR3 reads TGCGCCAGCAGCTTGGTTGACGGGGGTTCCGAGCAGTACTTC. This gives the protein CASSLVDGGSEQYF.

The J gene is TRBJ1-2, the V gene TRBV2, with D perhaps TRBD1 (6 bases). The ends were cut back, 6 bases at V and 4 bases at J, with 18 bases in the middle. Germline lookup yields CDR1 SNHLY and CDR2 FYNNEI. This CDR3 region has 15 residues. The DNA of the CDR3 is TGTGCCAGCAGCCTAGAGGGACACCCATCCTATGGCTACACCTTC. Its protein is CASSLEGHPSYGYTF.

The chain uses TRBV10-2 and TRBJ2-1; the D is unclear. V lost 4 bases and J 4 bases, leaving 14 bases between the germline ends. This CDR3 is built from 15 residues. Germline assignment: CDR1 WSHSY and CDR2 SAAADI. The CDR3 coding sequence is TGCGCCAGCAGTGGCTTGCCTGCTAAATACAATGAGCAGTTCTTC. Protein product: CASSGLPAKYNEQFF.

The V gene is TRBV27, the J gene TRBJ1-3; no clear D gene. CDR3 length: 14 residues. Trimming stripped 4 bases from V and 4 bases from J, with 11 bases between. Germline V lookup: CDR1 MNHEY, CDR2 SMNVEV (reference sequence). The CDR3 is CASSSGLGGNTIYF. The CDR3 DNA sequence: TGTGCCAGCAGTTCGGGTCTAGGGGGAAACACCATATATTTT.

The chain recombines TRBV4-2 with TRBJ1-4; maybe TRBD1 (5 bases). CDR3 size: 15 residues. CDR1 LGHNA and CDR2 YNFKEQ come from the germline V gene. V was pared by 4 bases and J by 5 bases, with 14 bases between. This CDR3 is CASSLGTWGNEKLFF. DNA for the CDR3: TGTGCCAGCAGCCTTGGGACGTGGGGGAATGAAAAACTGTTTTTT.

V and J are TRBV5-1 and TRBJ2-2; 11 bases are a match to TRBD2. Germline trimming cut 0 bases from V and 6 bases from J; bases unmatched to any gene: 1. Germline CDR1 and CDR2: SGHRS and YFSETQ. The CDR3 is 15 residues long. CDR3 sequence reads: CASSLALAGAGELFF. Here the CDR3 DNA reads TGCGCCAGCAGCTTGGCACTAGCGGGAGCCGGGGAGCTGTTTTTT. The full variable domain, with the rest looked up from reference TRBV5-1 and TRBJ2-2, is KAGVTQTPRYLIKTRGQQVTLSCSPISGHRSVSWYQQTPGQGLQFLFEYFSETQRNKGNFPGRFSGRQFSNSRSEMNVSTLELGDSALYLCASSLALAGAGELFFGEGSRLTVL.

This chain links TRBV4-2 with TRBJ1-1; tentative D call: TRBD1 (5 bases). The CDR3 covers 18 residues. From germline, CDR1 is LGHNA and CDR2 YNFKEQ. The ends were cut back, 2 bases at V and 4 bases at J, with 23 bases in the middle. CDR3 nucleotides: TGTGCCAGCAGCCAAACACCGGGACCCAACGTTATCGGCACTGAAGCTTTCTTT. Translation gives CASSQTPGPNVIGTEAFF.

The V gene is TRBV29-1, the J gene TRBJ2-5; 9 bases align to TRBD1. CDR1 and CDR2 from the germline V gene are SQVTM and ANQGSEA. The CDR3 runs 13 residues. V was clipped by 6 bases and J by 5 bases; unmatched bases: 7. The CDR3 bases are TGCAGCGTGGCCGGGACAGGGTGGGAGACCCAGTACTTC. It encodes CSVAGTGWETQYF.

The chain has TRBV7-9 and TRBJ2-1, with D uncertain. Germline loops: CDR1 SEHNR, CDR2 FQNEAQ (reference sequence). CDR3 length: 14 residues. Trimming cost V 2 bases and J 6 bases, with 11 bases left between them. The CDR3 bases are TGTGCCAGCAGCTTATTTTTCCAAAGCAATGAGCAGTTCTTC. Its translation is CASSLFFQSNEQFF. Looking up the rest from reference TRBV7-9 and TRBJ2-1 gives the full variable domain: DTGVSQNPRHKITKRGQNVTFRCDPISEHNRLYWYRQTLGQGPEFLTYFQNEAQLEKSRLLSDRFSAERPKGSFSTLEIQRTEQGDSAMYLCASSLFFQSNEQFFGPGTRLTVL.

The chain uses TRBV6-1 and TRBJ2-3; no firm D call. The length of the CDR3 is 13 residues. V lost 6 bases to trimming and J lost 0 bases, with 7 bases between them. Germline V gene lookup returns CDR1 MNHNS and CDR2 SASEGT. CDR3 residues: CASRSISTDTQYF. The CDR3 nucleotides read TGTGCCAGCAGATCAATTAGCACAGATACGCAGTATTTT.

This clone has only one observation. This sequence joins TRBV7-3 and TRBJ2-1, with 12 bases identical to TRBD2. Looked up from germline, CDR1 is SGHTA and CDR2 is FQGTGA. V lost 3 bases, J lost 7 bases, and 7 bases stayed unmatched. This CDR3 region has 16 residues. The DNA of the CDR3 is TGTGCCAGCAGCTTGACTAGCGGGAGCAGTAAGAATGAGCAGTTCTTC. This translates into CASSLTSGSSKNEQFF.

This clone was seen only once. The V call is TRBV6-1, the J call TRBJ1-4; 10 bases fit TRBD1. The CDR3 totals 15 residues. V lost 8 bases and J lost 8; bases outside the gene matches: 11. Germline lookup yields CDR1 MNHNS and CDR2 SASEGT. Here the CDR3 reads CASGTLDRGWEKLFF. CDR3 in DNA: TGTGCCAGCGGAACTTTGGACAGGGGGTGGGAAAAACTGTTTTTT.

This sequence joins TRBV6-1 and TRBJ1-1; D unclear. The CDR3 loop spans 15 amino acids. Germline V gene sequence: CDR1 MNHNS, CDR2 SASEGT. V was trimmed by 2 bases and J by 7 bases, leaving 17 bases between them. The CDR3 DNA follows: TGTGCCAGCAGTGAACGGGCTGGAGGGAGGCGTGAAGCTTTCTTT. Translated: CASSERAGGRREAFF.

V is TRBV2 and J is TRBJ2-2; D possibly corresponds to TRBD2 (5 bases). The CDR3 covers 14 residues. V was pared by 10 bases and J by 1 base, with 13 bases between. Germline V CDR1 and CDR2: SNHLY, FYNNEI. CDR3 region: CATRVGLNTGELFF. The CDR3 DNA sequence: TGTGCCACCCGGGTAGGACTGAACACCGGGGAGCTGTTTTTT.

The J gene is TRBJ2-1, the V gene TRBV15; D might be TRBD2 (5 bases). V shed 8 bases and J shed 2 bases, with 16 bases lying between them. The CDR3 loop spans 15 amino acids. Germline V lookup: CDR1 LNHNV, CDR2 YYDKDF (reference sequence). CDR3 DNA sequence: TGTGCCACCGCGTTTACGAGGGATACCTACAATGAGCAGTTCTTC. This encodes CATAFTRDTYNEQFF.